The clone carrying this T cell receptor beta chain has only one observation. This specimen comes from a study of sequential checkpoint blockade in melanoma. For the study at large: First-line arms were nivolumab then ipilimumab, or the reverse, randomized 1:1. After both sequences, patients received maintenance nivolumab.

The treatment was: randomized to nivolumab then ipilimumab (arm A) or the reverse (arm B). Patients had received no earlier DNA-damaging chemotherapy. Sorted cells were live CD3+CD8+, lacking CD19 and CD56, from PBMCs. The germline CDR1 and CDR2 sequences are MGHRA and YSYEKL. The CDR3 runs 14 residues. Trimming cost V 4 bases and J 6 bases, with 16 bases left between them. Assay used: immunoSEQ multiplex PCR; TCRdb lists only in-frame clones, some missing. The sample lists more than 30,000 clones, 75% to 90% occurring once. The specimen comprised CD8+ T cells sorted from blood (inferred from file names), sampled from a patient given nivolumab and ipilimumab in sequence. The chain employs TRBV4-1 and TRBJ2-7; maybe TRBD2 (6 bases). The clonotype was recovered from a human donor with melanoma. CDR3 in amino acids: CASSPSAGSAEQYF. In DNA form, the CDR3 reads TGCGCCAGCAGCCCATCAGCGGGTTCTGCCGAGCAGTACTTC.